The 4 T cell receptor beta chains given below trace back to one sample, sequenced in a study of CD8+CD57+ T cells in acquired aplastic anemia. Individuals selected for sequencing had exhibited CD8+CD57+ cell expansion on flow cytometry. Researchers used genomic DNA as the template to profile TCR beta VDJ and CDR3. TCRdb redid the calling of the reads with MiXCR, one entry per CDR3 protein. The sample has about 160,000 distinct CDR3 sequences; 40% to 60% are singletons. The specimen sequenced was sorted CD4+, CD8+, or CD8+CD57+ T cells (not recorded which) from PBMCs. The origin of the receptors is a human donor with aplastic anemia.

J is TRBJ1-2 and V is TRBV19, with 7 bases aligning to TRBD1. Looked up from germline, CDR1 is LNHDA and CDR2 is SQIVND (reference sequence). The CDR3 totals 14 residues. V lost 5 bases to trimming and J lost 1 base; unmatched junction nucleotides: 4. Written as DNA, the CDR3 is TGTGCCAGTAGTCAGGGGGGGGTTAACTATGGCTACACCTTC. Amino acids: CASSQGGVNYGYTF.

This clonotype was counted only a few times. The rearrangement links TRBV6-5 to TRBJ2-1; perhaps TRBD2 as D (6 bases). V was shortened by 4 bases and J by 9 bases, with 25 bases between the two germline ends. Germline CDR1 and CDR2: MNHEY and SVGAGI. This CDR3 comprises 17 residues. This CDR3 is CASSSRRDSGNSVEQFF. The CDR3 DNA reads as TGTGCCAGCAGTTCCCGAAGGGACTCCGGGAATAGTGTTGAGCAGTTCTTC.

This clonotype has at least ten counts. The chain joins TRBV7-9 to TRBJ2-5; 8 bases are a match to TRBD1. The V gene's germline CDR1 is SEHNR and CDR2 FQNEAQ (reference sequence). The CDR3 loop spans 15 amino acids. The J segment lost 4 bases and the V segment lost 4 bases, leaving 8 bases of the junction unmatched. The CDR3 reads CASSSIPTGAETQYF. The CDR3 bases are TGTGCCAGCAGCTCCATACCGACAGGGGCAGAGACCCAGTACTTC.

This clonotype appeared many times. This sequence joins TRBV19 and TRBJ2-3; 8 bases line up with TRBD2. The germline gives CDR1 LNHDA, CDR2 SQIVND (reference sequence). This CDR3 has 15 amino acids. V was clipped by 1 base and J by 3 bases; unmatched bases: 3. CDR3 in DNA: TGTGCCAGTAGTATAGTCCCGGGAGGGACAGATACGCAGTATTTT. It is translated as CASSIVPGGTDTQYF.